Listed here are 4 T cell receptor beta chains from one sample, sequenced in a study of PD-1 blockade in classical Hodgkin lymphoma. Using immunoSEQ multiplex PCR, the repertoire was profiled, and TCRdb retains in-frame clones only, with some absent. The sample shows 100,000 or so clones, over 85% of them seen only once. The time point denotes: cycle 4 day 1 (C4D1), after around six weeks of nivolumab. In every patient, relapse followed autologous stem cell transplantation, while exposure to brentuximab vedotin differed. The input for sequencing was peripheral blood mononuclear cells (PBMCs), taken before the fourth cycle of nivolumab. The receptors stem from a human donor with classical Hodgkin lymphoma.

The chain uses TRBV21-1 and TRBJ1-3; the tabulated D call, TRBD1, remains unverified against the DNA. TRBV21-1 is given as a pseudogene. The CDR3 is made up of 15 amino acids. The CDR3 loop reads CASPPPGTGRTGWRF. Written as DNA, the CDR3 is TGTGCCAGCCCCCCGCCCGGGACAGGGCGAACAGGATGGCGTTTT.

The chain uses TRBV19 and TRBJ2-3; no clear D gene. This CDR3 contains 14 residues. V lost 3 bases and J 2 bases, leaving 9 bases between the germline ends. Germline V gene lookup returns CDR1 LNHDA and CDR2 SQIVND (reference sequence). The CDR3 is CASSIGQHTDTQYF. The DNA for the CDR3 is TGTGCCAGTAGTATCGGCCAGCACACAGATACGCAGTATTTT.

V and J are TRBV5-4 and TRBJ1-2, with a possible D match to TRBD1 (5 bases). Trimming took off 3 bases at V and 4 bases at J, with 7 bases between the two ends. Per the germline V gene, CDR1 is SGHNT and CDR2 is YYREEE (reference sequence). The CDR3 consists of 12 residues. CDR3 amino acids: CASSSDSYGYTF. CDR3 nucleotides: TGTGCCAGCAGCTCCGACAGCTATGGCTACACCTTC.

The gene calls are TRBV2 and TRBJ2-7; D may match TRBD1 or TRBD2 (6 bases each). CDR1 SNHLY and CDR2 FYNNEI come from the germline V gene. Trimming took 6 bases from V and 6 from J, leaving 18 bases between them. This CDR3 has 14 residues. The CDR3 reads CASRPPGADPEQYF. DNA of the CDR3: TGTGCCAGCAGACCGCCGGGGGCAGATCCCGAGCAGTACTTC.